This TCR beta chain was captured by sequencing in a study of CD8 T cells in ankylosing spondylitis (dated by TCRdb to 2015 to 2018). In the study overall: T cell receptor beta repertoires were profiled in healthy donors and ankylosing spondylitis patients so that disease-linked TCR variants could be found. Peripheral blood was sampled, and synovial fluid was also collected from ankylosing spondylitis patients. In total, the full study cohort was made up of 100 to 140 healthy donors and roughly 27 ankylosing spondylitis patients. The study at large found these results: The disease-linked clones had a CD8+ phenotype and were found at relatively low frequencies in peripheral blood. Some motif variants had previously been reported in the synovial fluid and blood of reactive arthritis patients, which suggests shared mechanisms of disease initiation. Significant enrichment of the disease-linked clones was reported in matched synovial fluid samples from ankylosing spondylitis patients. Blood from ankylosing spondylitis patients appeared to be characterized by a TCR beta motif made up of seven or eight highly homologous amino acid variants.

This clonotype was observed a handful of times. Its antigen target is currently unknown. Base-call qualities are not available, and no considerably larger clone is one nucleotide away. These reads were obtained on an Illumina HiSeq 2500. TCR beta libraries were prepared by quantitative 5'-RACE with molecular barcodes. On the authors' methods: To identify disease-linked TCR variants, a new computational method was used, one built on a probabilistic model of VDJ rearrangement. TCRdb redid the processing of the public reads, applying fastp at Q25 and MiXCR, and retained in-frame beta chains. Every CDR3 protein is listed once, alongside the most common genes and DNA of its rows. TCRdb's processing, not the authors' own work, is the source of the V and J calls. The sample profile shows around 140,000 distinct CDR3 sequences; about a sixth of them were found once. The ten largest account for roughly 30% of the sample.

Sequencing input: blood, either unsorted or a sorted T cell fraction (not recorded which). This receptor was taken from a male donor with ankylosing spondylitis.

The sequenced DNA: TGTGCCAGCAGTCTCGGGGTAACCTCTGGGCAGTTCTTC. This translates into CASSLGVTSGQFF. The chain is encoded by TRBV27 joined to TRBJ2-1; perhaps TRBD2 is the D gene, with 5 bases matching. Cut back by 5 bases and 12 bases, the V and J ends lie 17 bases apart. According to the germline V gene (reference sequence), CDR1 reads MNHEY and CDR2 reads SMNVEV. From its cysteine to its phenylalanine, the CDR3 spans 13 amino acids. The entry retains the CDR3 DNA only, 39 bases that are in frame from base 1.